This T cell receptor (beta chain) derives from a study of cytomegalovirus exposure and HLA in healthy donors. CDR3 length: 18 amino acids. In germline, CDR1 is SGHVS, CDR2 FQNEAQ. Trimming at V came to 4 bases and at J to 1 base, leaving 10 bases not matched to a gene. The PCR was carried out with 60 Vbeta primers and 13 Jbeta primers. Measured with immunoSEQ multiplex PCR; TCRdb has only the in-frame clones, and not every one. The sample has some 190,000 clones, about 88% seen once. Points from the study as a whole: TCR beta V segments were, for the most part, productive about 87% or about 30% of the time in an earlier analysis. Accurate predictions that matched the HLA-A and HLA-B alleles of most subjects were reportedly made from TCR beta sequences.

Details on this clone: Its matching antigen is unknown.

Sequencing was done on a sample of PBMCs. The receptor's source is a woman in her late teens or twenties in good health and CMV-seronegative. The chain is built from TRBV7-8 and TRBJ1-5; 10 bases match TRBD1. The CDR3 region is CASSSRDRGLSSNQPQHF. CDR3 sequence (DNA): TGTGCCAGCAGCTCTCGGGACAGGGGTCTATCAAGCAATCAGCCCCAGCATTTT.